These 10 T cell receptor beta chains were sequenced from one sample in a study of blood T cell repertoires in COVID-19. Measured with immunoSEQ multiplex PCR; TCRdb has only the in-frame clones, and not every one. The table includes about 69,000 clones, about four fifths detected once. The sample comprised peripheral blood. Source of these receptors: a human donor in a cohort sampled during active COVID-19.

V and J are TRBV27 and TRBJ1-2; tentatively, D is TRBD1 (5 bases). The CDR3 contains 13 residues. Deletions cut 3 bases from V and 7 bases from J, with 12 bases between. The germline gives CDR1 MNHEY, CDR2 SMNVEV (reference sequence). CDR3 DNA: TGTGCCAGCAGTTTTTTGGGGGGATCTGGCTACACCTTC. Residues: CASSFLGGSGYTF.

The rearrangement joins TRBV4-2 to TRBJ1-4; 8 bases map to TRBD1. CDR3 length: 13 residues. Germline-derived CDR1 and CDR2 are LGHNA and YNFKEQ. V was clipped by 7 bases and J by 8 bases; unmatched bases: 6. The DNA for the CDR3 is TGTGCCAGCAAATTCCAGGGGGCGGAAAAACTGTTTTTT. It translates to CASKFQGAEKLFF.

V usage is TRBV6-5 and J usage is TRBJ2-7; possible D gene TRBD2, 5 bases. The CDR3 consists of 13 residues. Germline V gene lookup returns CDR1 MNHEY and CDR2 SVGAGI. The V gene lost 11 bases and the J gene lost 3 bases, with 17 bases spanning the gap. The CDR3 loop reads CAVGGLPSYEQYF. The CDR3 coding sequence is TGTGCCGTTGGTGGACTTCCGAGCTACGAGCAGTACTTC.

A few counts support this clone. The chain carries TRBV7-9 and TRBJ2-2, with 7 bases matching TRBD2. Trimming took 4 bases from V and 6 from J; bases not matched to a gene: 8. The V gene's germline CDR1 is SEHNR and CDR2 FQNEAQ (reference sequence). The CDR3 is 15 amino acids. Here the CDR3 reads CASSSSSGSAGELFF. In DNA form, the CDR3 reads TGTGCCAGCAGCTCTTCTAGCGGATCGGCCGGGGAGCTGTTTTTT.

CDR3 in amino acids: CASSLAAGTNYGYTF. The CDR3 DNA is TGTGCCAGCAGTTTAGCGGCAGGGACTAACTATGGCTACACCTTC. V is TRBV27 and J is TRBJ1-2; D perhaps matches TRBD1 (5 bases). Trimming cost V 2 bases and J 0 bases, with 10 bases left between them. CDR1 is MNHEY, CDR2 SMNVEV, per germline (reference sequence). There are 15 residues in the CDR3.

The gene calls are TRBV5-1 and TRBJ1-4; TRBD1 aligns across 7 bases. The germline gives CDR1 SGHRS, CDR2 YFSETQ. There are 14 residues in the CDR3. With 3 bases clipped from V and 3 bases from J, the junction kept 2 bases outside the gene matches. The DNA for the CDR3 is TGCGCCAGCAGCTCCGGGACAGCTAATGAAAAACTGTTTTTT. Translation gives CASSSGTANEKLFF. Supplemented by reference TRBV5-1 and TRBJ1-4, the full variable domain reads KAGVTQTPRYLIKTRGQQVTLSCSPISGHRSVSWYQQTPGQGLQFLFEYFSETQRNKGNFPGRFSGRQFSNSRSEMNVSTLELGDSALYLCASSSGTANEKLFFGSGTQLSVL.

In nucleotides, the CDR3 is TGTGCCAGCAGCTCCTCGGGACAGGCAGGGGCTGAAGCTTTCTTT. Protein sequence: CASSSSGQAGAEAFF. This chain connects TRBV7-9 to TRBJ1-1, with 8 bases lining up with TRBD1. Trimming at V came to 4 bases and at J to 6 bases, leaving 10 bases not matched to a gene. This CDR3 has 15 amino acids. Per the germline V gene, CDR1 is SEHNR and CDR2 is FQNEAQ (reference sequence).

This chain links TRBV5-5 with TRBJ2-7; D not resolved. Germline CDR1 reads SGHKS; CDR2 reads YYEKEE (reference sequence). V was pared by 0 bases and J by 2 bases, with 9 bases between. The CDR3 has 14 residues. The CDR3 DNA follows: TGTGCCAGCAGCTTGGGCGGCAGAGCCTACGAGCAGTACTTC. Translating it yields CASSLGGRAYEQYF.

The rearrangement joins TRBV6-5 to TRBJ2-7; 7 nucleotides match TRBD1. This CDR3 has 13 residues. V trimming: 7 bases; J trimming: 6 bases; junction bases outside the gene matches: 9. CDR1 and CDR2 from the germline V gene are MNHEY and SVGAGI. The CDR3 region has the DNA TGTGCCAGCAACCGAGACAGGGTCTCCGAGCAGTACTTC. It is translated as CASNRDRVSEQYF.

This clone came up once. The chain carries TRBV10-3 and TRBJ2-7, with D perhaps matching TRBD2 (5 bases). The length of the CDR3 is 12 residues. In germline, CDR1 is ENHRY, CDR2 SYGVKD. Trimming shortened V by 6 bases and J by 3 bases, and 9 bases separated the two germline ends. The CDR3 here is CAISGDNYEQYF. For the CDR3, the DNA is TGTGCCATCAGCGGGGATAACTACGAGCAGTACTTC.